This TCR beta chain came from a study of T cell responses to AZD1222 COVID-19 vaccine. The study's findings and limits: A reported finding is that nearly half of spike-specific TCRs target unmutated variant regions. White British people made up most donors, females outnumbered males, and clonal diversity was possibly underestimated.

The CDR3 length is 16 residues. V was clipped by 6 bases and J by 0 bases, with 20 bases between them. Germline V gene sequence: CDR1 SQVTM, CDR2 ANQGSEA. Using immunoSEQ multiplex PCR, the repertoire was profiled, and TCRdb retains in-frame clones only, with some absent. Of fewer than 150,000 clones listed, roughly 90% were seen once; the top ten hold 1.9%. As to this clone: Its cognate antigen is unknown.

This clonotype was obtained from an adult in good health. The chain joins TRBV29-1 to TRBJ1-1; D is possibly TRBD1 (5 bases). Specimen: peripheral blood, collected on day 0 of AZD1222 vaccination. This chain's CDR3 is CSVVGGRGRMNTEAFF. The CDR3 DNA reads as TGCAGCGTCGTTGGGGGTCGGGGCCGCATGAACACTGAAGCTTTCTTT.